The present entry profiles one T cell receptor beta chain with its context. This entry comes from a study of OX40 agonist ivuxolimab in advanced cancers. The overall study: Dose-escalation cases comprised hepatocellular carcinoma, melanoma, renal cell or head and neck cancer. People who had prior anti-PD-1, anti-PD-L1 or anti-CTLA-4 therapy could take part, and around 40% had some.

Libraries were prepared by immunoSEQ multiplex PCR; TCRdb keeps only in-frame clonotypes and omits some of them. The sample has fewer than 100,000 clones; over 90% are singletons. The CDR3 has 14 residues. Germline CDR1 SEHNR, CDR2 FQNEAQ (reference sequence). Between the trimmed V and J ends, which lost 5 bases and 2 bases, there was a span of 12 bases. The TCR was taken from an adult with an advanced solid tumor such as melanoma, head and neck, liver or kidney cancer. This material consisted of CD4+ or CD8+ T cells sorted from blood, taken in a trial of the OX40 agonist ivuxolimab. The chain employs TRBV7-9 and TRBJ2-5; the D gene is possibly TRBD1 (6 bases). CDR3 DNA sequence: TGTGCCAGCAGCCCCCAAACAGGGCAAGAGACCCAGTACTTC. Translated, it gives CASSPQTGQETQYF.